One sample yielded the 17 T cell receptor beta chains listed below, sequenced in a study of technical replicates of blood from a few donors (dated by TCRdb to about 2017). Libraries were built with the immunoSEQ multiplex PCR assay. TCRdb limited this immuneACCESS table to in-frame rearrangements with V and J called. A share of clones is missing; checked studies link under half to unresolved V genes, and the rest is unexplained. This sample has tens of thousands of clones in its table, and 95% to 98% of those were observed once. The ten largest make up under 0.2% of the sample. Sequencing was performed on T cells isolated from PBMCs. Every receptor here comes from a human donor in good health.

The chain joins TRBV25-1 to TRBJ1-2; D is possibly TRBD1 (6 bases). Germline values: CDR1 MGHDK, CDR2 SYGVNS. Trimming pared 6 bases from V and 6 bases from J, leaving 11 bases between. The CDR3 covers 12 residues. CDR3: CASSHRVDGYTF. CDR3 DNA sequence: TGTGCCAGCAGCCACAGGGTCGATGGCTACACCTTC.

CDR3 region: CASSPSTGEQYF. The CDR3 DNA reads TGTGCCAGCAGCCCGTCGACAGGGGAGCAGTACTTC. The chain carries TRBV11-3 and TRBJ2-7, with TRBD1 matching over 7 bases. The CDR3 is made up of 12 amino acids. Germline trimming cut 5 bases from V and 7 bases from J; bases unmatched to any gene: 5. Germline assignment: CDR1 SGHNT and CDR2 YENEEA.

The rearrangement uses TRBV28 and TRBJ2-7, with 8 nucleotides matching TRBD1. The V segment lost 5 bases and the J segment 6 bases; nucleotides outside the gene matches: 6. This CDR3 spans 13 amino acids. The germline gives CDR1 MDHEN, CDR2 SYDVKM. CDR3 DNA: TGTGCCAGCAGTCGGGACAGGCCTTCCGAGCAGTACTTC. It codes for CASSRDRPSEQYF.

As DNA, the CDR3 is TGCAGCGTTCTTTGGGGGGGATTCAACACTGAAGCTTTCTTT. This codes for CSVLWGGFNTEAFF. The chain joins TRBV29-1 to TRBJ1-1, with a weak D call TRBD1 (5 bases). Trimming left V 5 bases short and J 2 bases short, with 15 bases between. Germline CDR1 reads SQVTM; CDR2 reads ANQGSEA. The CDR3 is 14 residues long.

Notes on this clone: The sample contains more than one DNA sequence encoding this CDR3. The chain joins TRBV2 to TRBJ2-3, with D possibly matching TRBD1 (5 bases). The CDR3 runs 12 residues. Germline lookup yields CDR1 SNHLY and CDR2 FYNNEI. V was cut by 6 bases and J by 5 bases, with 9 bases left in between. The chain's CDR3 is CASRERGDTQYF. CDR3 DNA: TGTGCCAGCAGGGAAAGGGGAGATACGCAGTATTTT.

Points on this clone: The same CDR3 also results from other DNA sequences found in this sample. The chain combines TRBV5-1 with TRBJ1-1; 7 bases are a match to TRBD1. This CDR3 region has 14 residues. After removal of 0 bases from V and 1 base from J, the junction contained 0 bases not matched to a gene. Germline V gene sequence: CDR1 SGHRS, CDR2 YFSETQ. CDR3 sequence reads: CASSLDRGNTEAFF. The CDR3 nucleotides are TGCGCCAGCAGCTTGGACAGGGGGAACACTGAAGCTTTCTTT.

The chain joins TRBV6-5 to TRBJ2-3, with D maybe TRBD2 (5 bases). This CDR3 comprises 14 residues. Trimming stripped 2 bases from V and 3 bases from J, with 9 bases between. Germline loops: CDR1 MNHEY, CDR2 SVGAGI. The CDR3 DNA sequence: TGTGCCAGCAGTTACGGGAGTTTGACAGATACGCAGTATTTT. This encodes CASSYGSLTDTQYF.

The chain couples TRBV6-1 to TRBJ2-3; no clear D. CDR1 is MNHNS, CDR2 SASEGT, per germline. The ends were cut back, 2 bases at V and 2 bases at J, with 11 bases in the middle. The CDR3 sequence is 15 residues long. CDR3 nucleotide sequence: TGTGCCAGCAGTGAATTTGCCGGAGTCACAGATACGCAGTATTTT. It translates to CASSEFAGVTDTQYF.

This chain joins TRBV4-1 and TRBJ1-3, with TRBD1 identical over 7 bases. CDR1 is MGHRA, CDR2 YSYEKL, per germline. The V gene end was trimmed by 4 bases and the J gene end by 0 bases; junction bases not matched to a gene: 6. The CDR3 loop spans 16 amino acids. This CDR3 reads CASSPLDRPSGNTIYF. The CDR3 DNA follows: TGCGCCAGCAGCCCTTTGGACAGGCCCTCTGGAAACACCATATATTTT.

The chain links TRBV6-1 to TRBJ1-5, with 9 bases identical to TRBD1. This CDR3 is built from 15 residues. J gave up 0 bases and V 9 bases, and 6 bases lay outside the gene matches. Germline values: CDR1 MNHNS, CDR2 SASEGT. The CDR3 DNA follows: TGTGCCAGTTTCGACAGGGGGGTTAGCAATCAGCCCCAGCATTTT. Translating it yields CASFDRGVSNQPQHF.

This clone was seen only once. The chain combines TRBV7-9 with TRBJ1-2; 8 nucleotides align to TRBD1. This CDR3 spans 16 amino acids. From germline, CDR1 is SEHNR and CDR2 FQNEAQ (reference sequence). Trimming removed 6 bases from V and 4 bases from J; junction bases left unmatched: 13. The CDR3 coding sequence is TGTGCCAGCAGTGGGCTGAGGACAGGGAGCGGCTATGGCTACACCTTC. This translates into CASSGLRTGSGYGYTF.

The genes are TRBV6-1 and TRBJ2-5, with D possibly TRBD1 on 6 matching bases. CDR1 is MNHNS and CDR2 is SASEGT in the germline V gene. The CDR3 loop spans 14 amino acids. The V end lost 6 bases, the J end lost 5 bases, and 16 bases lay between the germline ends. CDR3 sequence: CASRTSGTSETQYF. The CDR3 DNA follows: TGTGCCAGCAGGACCTCGGGGACATCGGAGACCCAGTACTTC.

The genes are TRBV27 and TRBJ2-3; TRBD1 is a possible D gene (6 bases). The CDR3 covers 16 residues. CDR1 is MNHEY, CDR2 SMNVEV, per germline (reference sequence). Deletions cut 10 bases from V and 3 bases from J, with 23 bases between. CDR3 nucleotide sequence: TGTGCCACCAGAGCAACGGGACACTTCAGTACAGATACGCAGTATTTT. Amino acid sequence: CATRATGHFSTDTQYF.

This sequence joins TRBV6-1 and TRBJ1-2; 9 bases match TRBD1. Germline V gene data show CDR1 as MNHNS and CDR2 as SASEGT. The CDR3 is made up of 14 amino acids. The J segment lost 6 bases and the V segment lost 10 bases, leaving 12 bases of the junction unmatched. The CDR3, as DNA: TGTGCCACCATTTCGGGACAGGGTTTTGATGGCTACACCTTC. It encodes CATISGQGFDGYTF.

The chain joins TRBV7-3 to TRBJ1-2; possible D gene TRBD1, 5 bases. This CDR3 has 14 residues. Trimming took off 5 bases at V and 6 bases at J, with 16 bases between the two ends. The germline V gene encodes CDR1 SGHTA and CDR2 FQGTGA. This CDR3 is CASSPDQGSDGYTF. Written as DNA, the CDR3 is TGTGCCAGCAGCCCGGATCAGGGAAGCGATGGCTACACCTTC.

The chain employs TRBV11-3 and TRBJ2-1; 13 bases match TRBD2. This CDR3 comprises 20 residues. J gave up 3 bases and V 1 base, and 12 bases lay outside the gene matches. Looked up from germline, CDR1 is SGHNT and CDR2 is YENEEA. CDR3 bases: TGTGCCAGCAGCTTAGCCGCAGGGACTAGCGGGACAACCAACTACAATGAGCAGTTCTTC. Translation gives CASSLAAGTSGTTNYNEQFF. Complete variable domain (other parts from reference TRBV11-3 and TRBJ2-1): EAGVVQSPRYKIIEKKQPVAFWCNPISGHNTLYWYLQNLGQGPELLIRYENEEAVDDSQLPKDRFSAERLKGVDSTLKIQPAELGDSAVYLCASSLAAGTSGTTNYNEQFFGPGTRLTVL.

CDR3 sequence reads: CASIMLGGSQETQYF. Here the CDR3 DNA reads TGTGCCAGTATCATGCTGGGCGGGAGCCAAGAGACCCAGTACTTC. The V gene is TRBV5-4, the J gene TRBJ2-5; TRBD2 matches at 7 bases. The CDR3 length is 15 residues. The germline V gene encodes CDR1 SGHNT and CDR2 YYREEE (reference sequence). The V segment lost 8 bases and the J segment 1 base; nucleotides outside the gene matches: 11.